These 12 T cell receptor beta chains share one sample of origin, sequenced in a study of identical twins. From the 5' RACE reads, TCRdb called clonotypes with MiXCR, one entry per CDR3 protein. The sample lists around 490,000 distinct CDR3 sequences; roughly an eighth were seen once. These data also formed part of another study, on yellow fever vaccine responses in identical twins.

The sequenced material came from CD4+ T cells sorted from blood. All receptors come from a woman younger than 35 in good health.

V usage is TRBV6-1 and J usage is TRBJ2-7; 8 bases agree with TRBD1. The germline V gene encodes CDR1 MNHNS and CDR2 SASEGT. After removal of 4 bases from V and 5 bases from J, the junction contained 7 bases not matched to a gene. This CDR3 has 14 amino acids. CDR3 residues: CASSGDRPPNEQYF. DNA of the CDR3: TGTGCCAGCAGTGGGGACAGGCCTCCCAACGAGCAGTACTTC.

This chain uses TRBV6-2 or TRBV6-3 with TRBJ2-1; D ambiguous. Trimming stripped 11 bases from V and 2 bases from J, with 10 bases between. Germline loops: CDR1 MNHEY, CDR2 SVGEGT. The CDR3 runs 12 residues. This CDR3 is CAVAGAYNEQFF. In DNA form, the CDR3 reads TGTGCCGTCGCCGGCGCCTACAATGAGCAGTTCTTC.

This clonotype has a handful of counts. The rearrangement joins TRBV24-1 to TRBJ1-2; D is unclear. Germline CDR1 KGHDR, CDR2 SFDVKD. CDR3 length: 13 amino acids. Trimming left V 0 bases short and J 5 bases short, with 6 bases between. The CDR3 loop is CATSDLPEYGYTF. The DNA for the CDR3 is TGTGCCACCAGTGATTTGCCCGAATATGGCTACACCTTC.

This clonotype was observed at least ten times. V is TRBV28 and J is TRBJ1-4; 7 positions match TRBD1. The CDR3 has 14 residues. Germline assignment: CDR1 MDHEN and CDR2 SYDVKM. Trimming removed 2 bases from V and 7 bases from J; junction bases left unmatched: 4. The CDR3 DNA sequence: TGTGCCAGCAGTTTACAGGGGGTGGTTGAAAAACTGTTTTTT. Translated: CASSLQGVVEKLFF.

J is TRBJ1-4 and V is TRBV19; D uncertain. The CDR3 is 14 amino acids. The ends were cut back, 4 bases at V and 8 bases at J, with 14 bases in the middle. Germline CDR1 LNHDA, CDR2 SQIVND (reference sequence). The CDR3 protein is CASSTRPGLEKLFF. For the CDR3, the DNA is TGTGCCAGTAGTACGAGGCCGGGCCTCGAAAAACTGTTTTTT.

This clonotype showed up just a few times. The chain is built from TRBV5-6 and TRBJ1-2, with D unresolved. This CDR3 has 16 amino acids. Per the germline V gene, CDR1 is SGHDT and CDR2 is YYEEEE. V lost 1 base and J lost 0, with 13 bases in between. As DNA, the CDR3 is TGTGCCAGCAGCTTGAATGCCCGATTAGCTAACTATGGCTACACCTTC. It is translated as CASSLNARLANYGYTF.

The chain uses TRBV27 and TRBJ2-1; TRBD2 matches 9 bases. The ends lost 6 bases at V and 6 bases at J; junction bases unmatched: 15. The CDR3 spans 17 residues. The germline V gene encodes CDR1 MNHEY and CDR2 SMNVEV (reference sequence). The DNA of the CDR3 is TGTGCCAGCAGAGAGGTGGGAATTATAGCGGGAGCCAATGAGCAGTTCTTC. Translated: CASREVGIIAGANEQFF.

Notes on this clonotype: Since no conserved phenylalanine or tryptophan closes the CDR3, a read error is the likely cause. It is unclear where the CDR3 begins or ends on the DNA, so no DNA is shown, and the CDR3 is as TCRdb lists it. This sequence joins TRBV18 and TRBJ2-3; the table's D call, TRBD1, has no DNA check behind it. The CDR3 length equals 11 residues, ends included. CDR1 is KGHSH and CDR2 is LQKENI in the germline V gene. CDR3: CASSPPTAPWT.

This sequence joins TRBV10-3 and TRBJ2-7, with D perhaps TRBD2 (6 bases). CDR1 ENHRY and CDR2 SYGVKD come from the germline V gene. The CDR3 contains 15 residues. V lost 2 bases to trimming and J lost 5 bases, with 16 bases between them. This CDR3 reads CAISEAGGTRHEQYF. CDR3 DNA: TGTGCCATCAGTGAGGCGGGCGGGACCCGACACGAGCAGTACTTC.

The chain employs TRBV2 and TRBJ1-2, with D possibly being TRBD1 (5 bases). The CDR3 is made up of 17 amino acids. Trimming removed 6 bases from V and 4 bases from J, with 24 bases in between. CDR1 and CDR2 (germline): SNHLY, FYNNEI. The DNA of the CDR3 is TGTGCCAGCAGCAAGAATGTACAGGTGGGGACCACCTATGGCTACACCTTC. Its translation is CASSKNVQVGTTYGYTF.

The V call is TRBV19, the J call TRBJ2-2; D uncertain. Germline CDR1 reads LNHDA; CDR2 reads SQIVND (reference sequence). This CDR3 has 16 amino acids. Trimming stripped 6 bases from V and 3 bases from J, with 17 bases between. The CDR3 is CASSRTTRWDTGELFF. CDR3 sequence (DNA): TGTGCCAGTAGCCGAACTACCCGGTGGGACACCGGGGAGCTGTTTTTT.

This clonotype turned up a few times. The CDR3 DNA is TGTGCCACCAGCAGCCAGGCCGGGGAGCTGTTTTTT. Protein product: CATSSQAGELFF. The chain is built from TRBV15 and TRBJ2-2; D ambiguous. The CDR3 totals 12 residues. Germline V gene data show CDR1 as LNHNV and CDR2 as YYDKDF (reference sequence). V dropped 3 bases and J dropped 6 bases, with 5 bases sitting between them.